A selection of T cell receptor beta chains follows, all from one sample in a study of control samples from healthy donors and cancer patients. Sequenced by immunoSEQ multiplex PCR; TCRdb stores in-frame clones only, minus some. Of roughly 27,000 clones in the sample, approximately 90% were seen once. The sample was PBMCs. These receptors all stem from a man aged 50 or older with lung cancer. Both conserved end residues are trimmed from each CDR3. Each record gives: J gene, V gene, CDR3 protein.

TRBJ2-2 TRBV5-1 ASSSYTGNTGELF
TRBJ2-3 TRBV5-8 ASSPRTGTDTQY
TRBJ1-4 TRBV5-4 ASHGPLGKLF
TRBJ1-1 TRBV6-5 ASSYEGSWGAEAF
TRBJ2-7 TRBV6-5 ASSYSYGPHHEQY
TRBJ2-7 TRBV5-4 ASSPRLAGGQYEQY
TRBJ1-1 TRBV6-2/TRBV6-3 ASSDLLVTTEAF
TRBJ1-2 TRBV5-1 ASSLQGDYGYT
TRBJ2-1 TRBV11-3 ASSSSKGMVFGEQF
TRBJ2-1 TRBV5-1 ASSWQRGSSYNEQF
TRBJ2-1 TRBV6-4 ASSDYLGGEQF
TRBJ2-5 TRBV19 ASTSGGAGETQY
TRBJ1-3 TRBV7-9 ASSDTTVLSGNTIY
TRBJ2-1 TRBV16 ASSQSSSYNEQF
TRBJ2-3 TRBV23-1 ASSQPIYRGATDTQY
TRBJ2-5 TRBV9 ASSVGGLHSQTQY
TRBJ1-4 TRBV7-2 ASSLNGLVDEKLF
TRBJ2-1 TRBV7-2 ASSLAEGPYNEQF
TRBJ1-1 TRBV27 ASSHRGPTEAF
TRBJ1-2 TRBV28 ASSSGQGTYGYT